Listed below are T cell receptor beta chains from one sample, sequenced in a study of blood T cell repertoires in COVID-19. This table comes from immunoSEQ multiplex PCR, and its TCRdb copy is limited to in-frame clones, with some not included. This table has about 480,000 clones, roughly nine tenths appearing once. Sequenced material: peripheral blood. These receptors were collected from a man between 18 and 35 years old with COVID-19, enrolled during active disease. The CDR3 runs from the conserved cysteine through the conserved F or W. D genes are given only for firm matches. The size entry is marked missing in some rows and otherwise reads once, few, many or a size class.

CDR3nt	CDR3aa	abundance	v_gene	d_gene	j_gene
TGTGCCAGCACCATGCTGGGGGCCGCGGAAAATTCACCCCTCCACTTT	CASTMLGAAENSPLHF	NA	TRBV6-6	NA	TRBJ1-6
TGTGCCAGCAGTGCCGGGACAGGGGGCTCAGACTATGAGCAGTTCTTC	CASSAGTGGSDYEQFF	NA	TRBV6-6	TRBD1	TRBJ2-1
TGTGCCAGCAGTTACGGGACAGGGATAGCGGCTGAAGCTTTCTTT	CASSYGTGIAAEAFF	NA	TRBV5-6	TRBD1	TRBJ1-1
TGTGCCAGCAGCTCGCTCACGGGGGAGCAGTACTTC	CASSSLTGEQYF	NA	TRBV7-9	NA	TRBJ2-7
TGTGCCAGCAGCTTCCTTGGCACAGATACGCAGTATTTT	CASSFLGTDTQYF	NA	TRBV7-6	NA	TRBJ2-3
TGTGCCACCAGCAGAGCAGGGGTTAATTCACCCCTCCACTTT	CATSRAGVNSPLHF	NA	TRBV15	NA	TRBJ1-6
TGTGCCAGCAGCCCTGGACTAGCGGGAGGTTTCTACAATGAGCAGTTCTTC	CASSPGLAGGFYNEQFF	NA	TRBV7-9	TRBD2	TRBJ2-1
TGTGCTAGTGCCTCGGGTGTGTTTTCAGCAACTAATGAAAAACTGTTTTTT	CASASGVFSATNEKLFF	NA	TRBV12-5	NA	TRBJ1-4
TGTGCCAGTAGTATAGTTGGGACTTTGAACACCGGGGAGCTGTTTTTT	CASSIVGTLNTGELFF	NA	TRBV19	NA	TRBJ2-2
TGTGCCAGCAGCCCCCAATCGGGAGCGGTTAACAATGAGCAGTTCTTC	CASSPQSGAVNNEQFF	NA	TRBV7-3	NA	TRBJ2-1
TGTGCCAGCAGCTTACGGGGGTACCGCTCTGGGGCCAACGTCCTGACTTTC	CASSLRGYRSGANVLTF	NA	TRBV11-3	NA	TRBJ2-6
TGTGCCAGCAGCTCATACTTCGAGACACGGAACACAGATACGCAGTATTTT	CASSSYFETRNTDTQYF	NA	TRBV13	NA	TRBJ2-3
TGTGCCAGCAGTGAAGAAGGTAGCGGGTACGAGCAGTACTTC	CASSEEGSGYEQYF	NA	TRBV2	TRBD2	TRBJ2-7
TGTGCCAGCAGCTTAGGAGGCGGCCCTGGCTACACCTTC	CASSLGGGPGYTF	NA	TRBV7-8	NA	TRBJ1-2
TGTGCCAGCAGTAACCAACAGGTCGGGCCCCAGCATTTT	CASSNQQVGPQHF	NA	TRBV6-2/TRBV6-3	NA	TRBJ1-5
TGTGCCAGCAGTTACGAAGCCGGGACTAGTCAGTTCTTC	CASSYEAGTSQFF	NA	TRBV6-5	TRBD2	TRBJ2-1
TGTGCCAGTAGTATGTCAACAGGGGGCTCCTACGAGCAGTACTTC	CASSMSTGGSYEQYF	NA	TRBV19	TRBD1	TRBJ2-7
TGTGCCAGCAGCTTGACTAGCGGGGGGGCCAATGAGCAGTTCTTC	CASSLTSGGANEQFF	NA	TRBV5-5	TRBD2	TRBJ2-1
TGTGCCACCAGTGATGCCTCTAGCGGGATCGAGACCCAGTACTTC	CATSDASSGIETQYF	once	TRBV24-1	TRBD2	TRBJ2-5
TGTGCCAGCAGTTTATCGAGAGTATCCTCCTACAATGAGCAGTTCTTC	CASSLSRVSSYNEQFF	NA	TRBV27	NA	TRBJ2-1
TGTGCCAGCAGCGTAGCTAAATCGGGGTCGAACACCGGGGAGCTGTTTTTT	CASSVAKSGSNTGELFF	NA	TRBV9	NA	TRBJ2-2
TGTGCCAGCAGTGAAGCGGAGGTTTCGCCCTACACTGAAGCTTTCTTT	CASSEAEVSPYTEAFF	NA	TRBV2	NA	TRBJ1-1
TGTGCCAGCAGCCAAGCGGTGGAGGCGAATGAAAAACTGTTTTTT	CASSQAVEANEKLFF	NA	TRBV7-9	NA	TRBJ1-4
TGTGCCAGCAGCGTAGATAGCGGGTCCAGCTACGAGCAGTACTTC	CASSVDSGSSYEQYF	NA	TRBV7-9	TRBD2	TRBJ2-7
TGCGCCAGCAGCCAAGATGGTTTCAGGGTCAATGAGCAGTTCTTC	CASSQDGFRVNEQFF	NA	TRBV4-1	NA	TRBJ2-1
TGTGCCAGCAGTTACTCTCTCAGGGGCGCCGGGGATTCTATGTTTTTT	CASSYSLRGAGDSMFF	NA	TRBV6-5	NA	TRBJ2-2
TGTGCCAGCAGCTTAGGTTCCGGGAGGGCGGGGGAGCAGTACTTC	CASSLGSGRAGEQYF	once	TRBV11-3	TRBD2	TRBJ2-7
TGTGCCAGCAGTGAAACCGCAGCAGGGGGCTTCTACGAGCAGTACTTC	CASSETAAGGFYEQYF	NA	TRBV6-1	TRBD1	TRBJ2-7
TGTGCCAGCAGCGCCCATCCCACAGGAACAGAGACCCAGTACTTC	CASSAHPTGTETQYF	NA	TRBV11-2	NA	TRBJ2-5
TGTGCCAGCAGCTTGGTAGGGGGCAAAGTTGGCTACACCTTC	CASSLVGGKVGYTF	NA	TRBV5-4	TRBD1	TRBJ1-2
TGTGCCAGCAGTACGGACAGGGCCCGACCCTACGAGCAGTACTTC	CASSTDRARPYEQYF	NA	TRBV6-5	TRBD1	TRBJ2-7
TGTGCCAGCAGCCAAGAACAGGAGCGAAGCTACGAGCAGTACTTC	CASSQEQERSYEQYF	NA	TRBV3-1/TRBV3-2	NA	TRBJ2-7
TGCGCCAGCAGTGAGTCGATCGCGGGAGCCTACGAGCAGTACTTC	CASSESIAGAYEQYF	NA	TRBV10-1	TRBD2	TRBJ2-7
TGTGCCAGCAGTTTCGGGCGGGCCTACGAGCAGTACTTC	CASSFGRAYEQYF	NA	TRBV27	NA	TRBJ2-7
TGTGCCAGCAGCGCGGACAGGGGAGAGACCCAGTACTTC	CASSADRGETQYF	NA	TRBV7-7	TRBD1	TRBJ2-5
TGTGCCAGCAGCTACCCGGCAGGGGGCACCTACGAGCAGTACTTC	CASSYPAGGTYEQYF	NA	TRBV6-5	TRBD1	TRBJ2-7
TGTGCTAGCAGCTTAAGAGACACAGATACGCAGTATTTT	CASSLRDTDTQYF	once	TRBV11-2	NA	TRBJ2-3
TGTGCCAGCAGCCGAGGGGGAAGCACAGATACGCAGTATTTT	CASSRGGSTDTQYF	NA	TRBV5-8	NA	TRBJ2-3
TGTGCCTCGAATCTAGCGGGAGGGTTCACAGATACGCAGTATTTT	CASNLAGGFTDTQYF	NA	TRBV30	TRBD2	TRBJ2-3
TGTGCCAGCACGGAACAGCCTAACTATGGCTACACCTTC	CASTEQPNYGYTF	once	TRBV6-5	NA	TRBJ1-2
TGTGCCAGCAGCCCTCGACAGGGTGAAGCTTTCTTT	CASSPRQGEAFF	NA	TRBV5-4	TRBD1	TRBJ1-1
TGTGCCAGCAGCTTCCTAGCGGGGGTCTCGGAGCAGTACTTC	CASSFLAGVSEQYF	NA	TRBV5-6	TRBD2	TRBJ2-7
TGCGCCAGCAGCCAGTGGGGGGCCTACGAGCAGTACTTC	CASSQWGAYEQYF	NA	TRBV4-1	NA	TRBJ2-7
TGTGCCAGTAGGACGGACTTCTTTGGGCCAGATACGCAGTATTTT	CASRTDFFGPDTQYF	NA	TRBV19	NA	TRBJ2-3
TGTGCCAGCAGCCCGGAACAGGGGAAACAAGAGACCCAGTACTTC	CASSPEQGKQETQYF	NA	TRBV11-3	TRBD1	TRBJ2-5
TGTGCCAGCAGCTTAGTCGTAGGGACTAGCGGAGAGCAGTACTTC	CASSLVVGTSGEQYF	once	TRBV7-6	TRBD2	TRBJ2-7
TGTGCCAGTAGTATAGGTAGCGGGGGGCGAACCTACAATGAGCAGTTCTTC	CASSIGSGGRTYNEQFF	once	TRBV19	TRBD2	TRBJ2-1
TGTGCCAGCAGTGAAAACTTTGGCAATCAGCCCCAGCATTTT	CASSENFGNQPQHF	NA	TRBV2	NA	TRBJ1-5
TGTGCCAGTAGTCTGGTACTCTCCTACGAGCAGTACTTC	CASSLVLSYEQYF	once	TRBV19	NA	TRBJ2-7
TGCGCCAGCAGTCAGCCGGGACAGGGCCCTTACAATGAGCAGTTCTTC	CASSQPGQGPYNEQFF	NA	TRBV23-1	TRBD1	TRBJ2-1
TGTGCCAGCAGCTTAGCCTCTAGCGGGGAAGACAATGAGCAGTTCTTC	CASSLASSGEDNEQFF	NA	TRBV7-9	TRBD2	TRBJ2-1
TGTGCCAGCAGGTCGGGAGTCACAGATACGCAGTATTTT	CASRSGVTDTQYF	NA	TRBV2	NA	TRBJ2-3
TGTGCCAGCAGCTTAGGACAGTACACCGGGGAGCTGTTTTTT	CASSLGQYTGELFF	NA	TRBV3-1/TRBV3-2	NA	TRBJ2-2